This T cell receptor (beta chain) was identified during a study of cytomegalovirus exposure and HLA in healthy donors. Study-level information: The approximately 660 first-cohort repertoires shared a platform with the 130 or so validation repertoires, as reported in a later analysis.

Study results and limitations: The study found most TCR sequences rare, yet found some public TCRs in many donors. TCR beta chains numbering roughly 150 were designated cytomegalovirus-associated. Per published reports, the classifier diagnosed cytomegalovirus status with high specificity and sensitivity.

Data came from immunoSEQ multiplex PCR; TCRdb stores just in-frame clones and leaves some out. The data hold over 150,000 clones, with roughly 84% observed a single time. Germline V gene sequence: CDR1 SGDLS, CDR2 YYNGEE. The V end lost 0 bases, the J end lost 2 bases, and 12 bases lay between the germline ends. The CDR3 extends over 16 amino acids. Comments on this clone: Its antigen is not known.

This sequence was found in a woman between 18 and 29 years old in good health and CMV-seropositive. The V call is TRBV9, the J call TRBJ1-3; D is uncertain. Specimen: PBMCs. The CDR3 reads CASSVAGSNTGNTIYF. CDR3 nucleotide sequence: TGTGCCAGCAGCGTAGCCGGGAGCAATACTGGAAACACCATATATTTT.